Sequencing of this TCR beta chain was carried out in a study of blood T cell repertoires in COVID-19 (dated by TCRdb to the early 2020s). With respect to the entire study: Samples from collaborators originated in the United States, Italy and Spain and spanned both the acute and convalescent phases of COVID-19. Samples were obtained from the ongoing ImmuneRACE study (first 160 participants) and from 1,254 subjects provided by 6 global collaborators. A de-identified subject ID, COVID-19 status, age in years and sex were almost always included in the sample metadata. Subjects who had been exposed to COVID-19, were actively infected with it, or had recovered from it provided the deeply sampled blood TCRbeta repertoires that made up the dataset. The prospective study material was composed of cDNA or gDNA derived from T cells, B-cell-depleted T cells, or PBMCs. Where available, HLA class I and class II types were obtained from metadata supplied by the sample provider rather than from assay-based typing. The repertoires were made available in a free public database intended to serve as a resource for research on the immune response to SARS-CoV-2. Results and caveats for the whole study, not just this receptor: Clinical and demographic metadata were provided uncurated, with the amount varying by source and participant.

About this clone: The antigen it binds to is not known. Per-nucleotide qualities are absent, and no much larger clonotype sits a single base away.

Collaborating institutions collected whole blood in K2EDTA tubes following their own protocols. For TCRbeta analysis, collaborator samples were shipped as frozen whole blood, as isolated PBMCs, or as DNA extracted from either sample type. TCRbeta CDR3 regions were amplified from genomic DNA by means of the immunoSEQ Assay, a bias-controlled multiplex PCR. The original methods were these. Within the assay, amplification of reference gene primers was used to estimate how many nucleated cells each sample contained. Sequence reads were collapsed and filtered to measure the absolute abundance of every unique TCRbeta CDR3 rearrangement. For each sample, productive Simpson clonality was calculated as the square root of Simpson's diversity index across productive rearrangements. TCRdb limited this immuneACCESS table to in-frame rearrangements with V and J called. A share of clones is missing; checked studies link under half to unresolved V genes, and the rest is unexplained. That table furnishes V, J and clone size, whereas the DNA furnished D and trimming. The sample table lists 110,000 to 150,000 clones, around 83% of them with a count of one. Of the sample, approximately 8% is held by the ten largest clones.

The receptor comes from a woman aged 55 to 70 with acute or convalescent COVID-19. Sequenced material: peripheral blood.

The DNA is TGTGCCAGCAGCCGAAGAGTCACCGGGACAGGGGGCGCAGGTGGAAACACCATATATTTT. Translation gives CASSRRVTGTGGAGGNTIYF. The chain uses TRBV27 and TRBJ1-3; 12 central bases correspond to TRBD1. V ends up 6 bases short and J 3 bases short, with an unmatched junction base count of 18. The CDR1 and CDR2 encoded by the germline V gene (reference sequence) are MNHEY and SMNVEV. Counted from cysteine to phenylalanine, this CDR3 has 20 amino acids. Of all the DNA, just the CDR3 is kept, 60 bases in frame from base 1.